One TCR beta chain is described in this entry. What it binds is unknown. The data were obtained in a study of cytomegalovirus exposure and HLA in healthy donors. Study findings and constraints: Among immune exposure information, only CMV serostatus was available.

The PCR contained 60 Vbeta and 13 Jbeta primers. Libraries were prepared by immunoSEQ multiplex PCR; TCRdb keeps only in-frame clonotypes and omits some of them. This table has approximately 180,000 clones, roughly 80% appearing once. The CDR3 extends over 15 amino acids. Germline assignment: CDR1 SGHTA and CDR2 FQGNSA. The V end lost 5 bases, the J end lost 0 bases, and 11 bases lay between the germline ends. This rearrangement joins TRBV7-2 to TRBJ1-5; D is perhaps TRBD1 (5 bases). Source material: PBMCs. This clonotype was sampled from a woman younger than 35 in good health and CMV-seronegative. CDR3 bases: TGTGCCAGCAGCCCCGGACAAAGTAGCAATCAGCCCCAGCATTTT. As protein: CASSPGQSSNQPQHF.